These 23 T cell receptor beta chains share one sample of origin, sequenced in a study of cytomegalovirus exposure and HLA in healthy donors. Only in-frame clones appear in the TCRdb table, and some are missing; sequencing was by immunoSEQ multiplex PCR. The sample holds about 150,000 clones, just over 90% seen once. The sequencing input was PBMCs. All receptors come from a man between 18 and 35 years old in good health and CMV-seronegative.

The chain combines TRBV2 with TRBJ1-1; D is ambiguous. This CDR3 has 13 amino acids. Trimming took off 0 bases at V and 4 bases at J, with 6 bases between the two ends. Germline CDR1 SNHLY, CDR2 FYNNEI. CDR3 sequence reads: CASSEARGTEAFF. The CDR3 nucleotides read TGTGCCAGCAGTGAAGCGCGAGGCACTGAAGCTTTCTTT.

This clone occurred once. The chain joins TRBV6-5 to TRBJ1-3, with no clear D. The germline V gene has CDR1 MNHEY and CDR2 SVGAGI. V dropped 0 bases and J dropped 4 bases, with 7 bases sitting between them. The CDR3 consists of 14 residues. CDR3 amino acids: CASSYSLAGNTIYF. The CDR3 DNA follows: TGTGCCAGCAGTTACTCGCTAGCGGGAAACACCATATATTTT.

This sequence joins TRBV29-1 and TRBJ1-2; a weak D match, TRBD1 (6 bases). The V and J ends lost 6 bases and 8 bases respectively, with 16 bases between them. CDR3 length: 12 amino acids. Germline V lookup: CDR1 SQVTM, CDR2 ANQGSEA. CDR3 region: CSVTQGSEGYTF. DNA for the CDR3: TGCAGCGTAACCCAGGGGTCGGAGGGCTACACCTTC. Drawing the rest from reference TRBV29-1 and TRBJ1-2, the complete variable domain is SAVISQKPSRDICQRGTSLTIQCQVDSQVTMMFWYRQQPGQSLTLIATANQGSEATYESGFVIDKFPISRPNLTFSTLTVSNMSPEDSSIYLCSVTQGSEGYTFGSGTRLTVV.

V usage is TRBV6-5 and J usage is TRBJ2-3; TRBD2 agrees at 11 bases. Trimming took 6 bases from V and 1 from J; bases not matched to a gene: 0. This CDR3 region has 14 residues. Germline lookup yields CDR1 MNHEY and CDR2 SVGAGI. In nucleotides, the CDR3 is TGTGCCAGCAGGGGACTAGCGGGCACAGATACGCAGTATTTT. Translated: CASRGLAGTDTQYF.

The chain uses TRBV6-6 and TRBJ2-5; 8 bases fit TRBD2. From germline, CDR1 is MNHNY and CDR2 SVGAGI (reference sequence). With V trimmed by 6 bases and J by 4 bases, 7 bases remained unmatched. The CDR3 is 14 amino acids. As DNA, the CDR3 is TGTGCCAGCAGCCTGACTAGCGTGGGAGAGACCCAGTACTTC. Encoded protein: CASSLTSVGETQYF.

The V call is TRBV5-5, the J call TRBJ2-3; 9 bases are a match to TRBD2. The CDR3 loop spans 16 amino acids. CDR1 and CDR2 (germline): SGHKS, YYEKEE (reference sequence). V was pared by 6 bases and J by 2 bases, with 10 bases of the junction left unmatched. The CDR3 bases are TGTGCCAGCACCTCTGGGGCTAGCGGGAACACAGATACGCAGTATTTT. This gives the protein CASTSGASGNTDTQYF.

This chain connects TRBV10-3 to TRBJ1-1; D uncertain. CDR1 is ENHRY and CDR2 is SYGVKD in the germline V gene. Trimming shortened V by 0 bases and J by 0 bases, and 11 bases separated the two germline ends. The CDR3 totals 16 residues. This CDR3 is CAISESREKMNTEAFF. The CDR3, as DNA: TGTGCCATCAGTGAGTCTCGGGAGAAGATGAACACTGAAGCTTTCTTT.

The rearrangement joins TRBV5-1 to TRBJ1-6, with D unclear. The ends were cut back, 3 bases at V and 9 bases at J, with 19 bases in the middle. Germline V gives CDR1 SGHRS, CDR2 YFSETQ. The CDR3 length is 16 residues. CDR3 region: CASSSRTAGSGSPLHF. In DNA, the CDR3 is TGCGCCAGCAGCTCCCGGACGGCCGGGAGTGGTTCACCCCTCCACTTT. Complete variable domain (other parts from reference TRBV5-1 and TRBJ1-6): KAGVTQTPRYLIKTRGQQVTLSCSPISGHRSVSWYQQTPGQGLQFLFEYFSETQRNKGNFPGRFSGRQFSNSRSEMNVSTLELGDSALYLCASSSRTAGSGSPLHFGNGTRLTVT.

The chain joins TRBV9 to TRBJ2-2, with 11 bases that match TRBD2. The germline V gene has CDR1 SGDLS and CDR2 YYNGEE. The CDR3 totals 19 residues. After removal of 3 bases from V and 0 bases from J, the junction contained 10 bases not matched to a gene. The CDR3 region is CASSASTGLAASNTGELFF. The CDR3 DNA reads TGTGCCAGCAGCGCCTCAACGGGACTAGCGGCATCGAACACCGGGGAGCTGTTTTTT.

The CDR3 coding sequence is TGCGCCAGCAGCCAAGCCATACAGGGGAGCTATGGCTACACCTTC. Translating it yields CASSQAIQGSYGYTF. The chain couples TRBV4-1 to TRBJ1-2; 7 nucleotides align to TRBD1. Per germline, CDR1 MGHRA and CDR2 YSYEKL. Trimming at V came to 1 base and at J to 4 bases, leaving 6 bases not matched to a gene. The CDR3 runs to 15 residues.

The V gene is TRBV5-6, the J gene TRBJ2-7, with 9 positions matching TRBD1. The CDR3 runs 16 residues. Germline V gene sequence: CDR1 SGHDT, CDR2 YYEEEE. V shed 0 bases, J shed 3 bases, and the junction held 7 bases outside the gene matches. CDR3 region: CASSLAAGTGSYEQYF. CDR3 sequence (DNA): TGTGCCAGCAGCTTGGCGGCCGGGACAGGGAGCTACGAGCAGTACTTC.

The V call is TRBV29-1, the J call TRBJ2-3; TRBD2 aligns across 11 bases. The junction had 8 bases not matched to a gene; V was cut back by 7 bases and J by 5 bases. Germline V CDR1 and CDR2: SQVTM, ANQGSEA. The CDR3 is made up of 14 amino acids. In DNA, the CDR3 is TGCAGCGGTGTAGCGGGAGGGCCGGAAGATACGCAGTATTTT. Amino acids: CSGVAGGPEDTQYF.

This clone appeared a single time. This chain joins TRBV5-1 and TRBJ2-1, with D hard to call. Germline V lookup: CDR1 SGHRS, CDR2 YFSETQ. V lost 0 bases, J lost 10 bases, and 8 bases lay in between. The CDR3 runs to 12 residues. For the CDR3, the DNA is TGCGCCAGCAGCTTGGCGCGGAAGGAGCAGTTCTTC. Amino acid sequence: CASSLARKEQFF.

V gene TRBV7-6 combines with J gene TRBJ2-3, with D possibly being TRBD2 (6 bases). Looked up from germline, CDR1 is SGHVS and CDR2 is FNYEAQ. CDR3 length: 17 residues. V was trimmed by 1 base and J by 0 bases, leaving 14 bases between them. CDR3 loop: CASSLDVRGGSTDTQYF. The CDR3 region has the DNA TGTGCCAGCAGCTTAGATGTGCGTGGGGGGAGCACAGATACGCAGTATTTT.

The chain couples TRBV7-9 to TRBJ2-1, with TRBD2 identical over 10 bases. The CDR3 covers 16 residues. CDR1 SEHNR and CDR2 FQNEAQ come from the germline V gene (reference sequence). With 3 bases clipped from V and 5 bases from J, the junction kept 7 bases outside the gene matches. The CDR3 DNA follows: TGTGCCAGCAGCTTCACCTCTAGCGGGGGAAACAATGAGCAGTTCTTC. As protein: CASSFTSSGGNNEQFF.

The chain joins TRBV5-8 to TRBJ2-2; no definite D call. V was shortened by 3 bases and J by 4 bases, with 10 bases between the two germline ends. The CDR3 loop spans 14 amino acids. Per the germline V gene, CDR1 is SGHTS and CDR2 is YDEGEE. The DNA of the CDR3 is TGTGCCAGCAGCTGGAGCTCTCTCACCGGGGAGCTGTTTTTT. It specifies CASSWSSLTGELFF.

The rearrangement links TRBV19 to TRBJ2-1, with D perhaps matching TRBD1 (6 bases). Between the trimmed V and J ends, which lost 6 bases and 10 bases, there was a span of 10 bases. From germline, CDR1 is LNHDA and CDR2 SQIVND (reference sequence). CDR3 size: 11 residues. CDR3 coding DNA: TGTGCCAGTAGCCCCGGGACAGAGCAGTTCTTC. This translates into CASSPGTEQFF.

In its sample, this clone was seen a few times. The CDR3 is CASSDPGAEQYF. DNA of the CDR3: TGTGCCAGCAGTGATCCTGGGGCCGAGCAGTACTTC. The chain has TRBV6-1 and TRBJ2-7, with D maybe TRBD1 (5 bases). CDR3 size: 12 residues. V lost 3 bases to trimming and J lost 6 bases, with 9 bases between them. Germline lookup yields CDR1 MNHNS and CDR2 SASEGT.

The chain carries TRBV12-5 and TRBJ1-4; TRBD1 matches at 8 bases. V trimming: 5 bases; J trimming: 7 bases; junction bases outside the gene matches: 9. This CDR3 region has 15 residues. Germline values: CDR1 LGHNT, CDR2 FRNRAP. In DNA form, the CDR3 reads TGTGCTAGTGGTACCGTACAGGGGGTGATTGAAAAACTGTTTTTT. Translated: CASGTVQGVIEKLFF.

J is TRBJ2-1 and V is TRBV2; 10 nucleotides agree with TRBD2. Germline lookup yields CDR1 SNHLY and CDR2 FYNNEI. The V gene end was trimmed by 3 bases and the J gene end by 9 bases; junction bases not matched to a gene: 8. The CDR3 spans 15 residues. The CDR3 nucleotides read TGTGCCAGCAGTGAGAGGGCTAGCGGGGGAGGTGAGCAGTTCTTC. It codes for CASSERASGGGEQFF.

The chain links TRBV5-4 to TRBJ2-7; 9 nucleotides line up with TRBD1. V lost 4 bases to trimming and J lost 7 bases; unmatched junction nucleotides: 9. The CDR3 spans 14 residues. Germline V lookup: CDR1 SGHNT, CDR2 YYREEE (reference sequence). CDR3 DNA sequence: TGTGCCAGCAGCCGCGGGACAGGGCCAAAGGAGCAGTACGTC. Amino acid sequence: CASSRGTGPKEQYV.

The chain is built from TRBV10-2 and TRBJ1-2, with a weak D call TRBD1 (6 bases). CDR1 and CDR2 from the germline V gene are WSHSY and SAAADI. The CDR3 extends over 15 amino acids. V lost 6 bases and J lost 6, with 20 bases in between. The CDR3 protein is CASRGARGAFDGYTF. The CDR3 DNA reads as TGCGCCAGCAGGGGGGCGCGTGGGGCGTTTGATGGCTACACCTTC.

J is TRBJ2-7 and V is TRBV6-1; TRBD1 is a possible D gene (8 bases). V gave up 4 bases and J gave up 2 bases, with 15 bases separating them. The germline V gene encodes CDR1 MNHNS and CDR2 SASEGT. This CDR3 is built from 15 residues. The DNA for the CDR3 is TGTGCCAGCAGTGCCAGGACAGGGAGGGCCTACGAGCAGTACTTC. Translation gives CASSARTGRAYEQYF.